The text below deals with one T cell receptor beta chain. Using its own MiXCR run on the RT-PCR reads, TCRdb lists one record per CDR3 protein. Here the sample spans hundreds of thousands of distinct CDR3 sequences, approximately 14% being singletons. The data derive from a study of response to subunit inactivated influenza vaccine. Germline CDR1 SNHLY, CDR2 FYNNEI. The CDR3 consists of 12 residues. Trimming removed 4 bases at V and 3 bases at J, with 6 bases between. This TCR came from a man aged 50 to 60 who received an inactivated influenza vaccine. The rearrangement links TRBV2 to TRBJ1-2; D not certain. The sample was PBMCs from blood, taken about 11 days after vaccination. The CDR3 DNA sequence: TGTGCCAGCAGTGCCCTAGACTATGGCTACACCTTC. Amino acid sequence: CASSALDYGYTF.